Described below is a single T cell receptor (beta chain) sequence and its context. Its target is not known. This sample is part of a study of T cell responses to AZD1222 COVID-19 vaccine. Findings of the study overall: It was only after the peak T cell response that any repertoires were sampled. Donors, mostly white British, included more females; clonal diversity was possibly underestimated. CD4 TCRs associated with vaccination spanned spike, dominating at 160-218 and 743-854.

Trimming cost V 7 bases and J 0 bases, with 4 bases left between them. The CDR3 runs to 11 residues. Germline-derived CDR1 and CDR2 are DFQATT and SNEGSKA (reference sequence). This table comes from immunoSEQ multiplex PCR, and its TCRdb copy is limited to in-frame clones, with some not included. The sample carries around 200,000 clones, roughly 93% recorded once. This TCR came from an adult in good health. The chain has TRBV20-1 and TRBJ1-3; unclear D gene. This sample comprised peripheral blood, obtained on day 0 of AZD1222 vaccination. CDR3 DNA sequence: TGCAGTGGCATCTCTGGAAACACCATATATTTT. Amino acid sequence: CSGISGNTIYF.